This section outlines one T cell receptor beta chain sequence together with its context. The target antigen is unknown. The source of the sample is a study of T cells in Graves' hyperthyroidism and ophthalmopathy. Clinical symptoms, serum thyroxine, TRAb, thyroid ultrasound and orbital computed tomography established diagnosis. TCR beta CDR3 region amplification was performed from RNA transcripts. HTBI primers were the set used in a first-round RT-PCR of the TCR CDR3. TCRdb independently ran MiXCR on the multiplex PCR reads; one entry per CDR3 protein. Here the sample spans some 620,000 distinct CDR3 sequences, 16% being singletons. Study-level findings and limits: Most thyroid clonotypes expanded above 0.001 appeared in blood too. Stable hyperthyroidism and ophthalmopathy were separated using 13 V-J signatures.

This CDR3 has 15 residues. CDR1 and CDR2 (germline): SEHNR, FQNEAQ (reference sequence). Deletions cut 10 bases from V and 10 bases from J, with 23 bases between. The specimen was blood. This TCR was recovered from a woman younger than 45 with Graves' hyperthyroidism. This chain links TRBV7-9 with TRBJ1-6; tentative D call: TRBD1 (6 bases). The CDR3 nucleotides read TGTGCCAACAACCTCGCAGGTTCAGGGGAATCACCCCTCCACTTT. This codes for CANNLAGSGESPLHF.